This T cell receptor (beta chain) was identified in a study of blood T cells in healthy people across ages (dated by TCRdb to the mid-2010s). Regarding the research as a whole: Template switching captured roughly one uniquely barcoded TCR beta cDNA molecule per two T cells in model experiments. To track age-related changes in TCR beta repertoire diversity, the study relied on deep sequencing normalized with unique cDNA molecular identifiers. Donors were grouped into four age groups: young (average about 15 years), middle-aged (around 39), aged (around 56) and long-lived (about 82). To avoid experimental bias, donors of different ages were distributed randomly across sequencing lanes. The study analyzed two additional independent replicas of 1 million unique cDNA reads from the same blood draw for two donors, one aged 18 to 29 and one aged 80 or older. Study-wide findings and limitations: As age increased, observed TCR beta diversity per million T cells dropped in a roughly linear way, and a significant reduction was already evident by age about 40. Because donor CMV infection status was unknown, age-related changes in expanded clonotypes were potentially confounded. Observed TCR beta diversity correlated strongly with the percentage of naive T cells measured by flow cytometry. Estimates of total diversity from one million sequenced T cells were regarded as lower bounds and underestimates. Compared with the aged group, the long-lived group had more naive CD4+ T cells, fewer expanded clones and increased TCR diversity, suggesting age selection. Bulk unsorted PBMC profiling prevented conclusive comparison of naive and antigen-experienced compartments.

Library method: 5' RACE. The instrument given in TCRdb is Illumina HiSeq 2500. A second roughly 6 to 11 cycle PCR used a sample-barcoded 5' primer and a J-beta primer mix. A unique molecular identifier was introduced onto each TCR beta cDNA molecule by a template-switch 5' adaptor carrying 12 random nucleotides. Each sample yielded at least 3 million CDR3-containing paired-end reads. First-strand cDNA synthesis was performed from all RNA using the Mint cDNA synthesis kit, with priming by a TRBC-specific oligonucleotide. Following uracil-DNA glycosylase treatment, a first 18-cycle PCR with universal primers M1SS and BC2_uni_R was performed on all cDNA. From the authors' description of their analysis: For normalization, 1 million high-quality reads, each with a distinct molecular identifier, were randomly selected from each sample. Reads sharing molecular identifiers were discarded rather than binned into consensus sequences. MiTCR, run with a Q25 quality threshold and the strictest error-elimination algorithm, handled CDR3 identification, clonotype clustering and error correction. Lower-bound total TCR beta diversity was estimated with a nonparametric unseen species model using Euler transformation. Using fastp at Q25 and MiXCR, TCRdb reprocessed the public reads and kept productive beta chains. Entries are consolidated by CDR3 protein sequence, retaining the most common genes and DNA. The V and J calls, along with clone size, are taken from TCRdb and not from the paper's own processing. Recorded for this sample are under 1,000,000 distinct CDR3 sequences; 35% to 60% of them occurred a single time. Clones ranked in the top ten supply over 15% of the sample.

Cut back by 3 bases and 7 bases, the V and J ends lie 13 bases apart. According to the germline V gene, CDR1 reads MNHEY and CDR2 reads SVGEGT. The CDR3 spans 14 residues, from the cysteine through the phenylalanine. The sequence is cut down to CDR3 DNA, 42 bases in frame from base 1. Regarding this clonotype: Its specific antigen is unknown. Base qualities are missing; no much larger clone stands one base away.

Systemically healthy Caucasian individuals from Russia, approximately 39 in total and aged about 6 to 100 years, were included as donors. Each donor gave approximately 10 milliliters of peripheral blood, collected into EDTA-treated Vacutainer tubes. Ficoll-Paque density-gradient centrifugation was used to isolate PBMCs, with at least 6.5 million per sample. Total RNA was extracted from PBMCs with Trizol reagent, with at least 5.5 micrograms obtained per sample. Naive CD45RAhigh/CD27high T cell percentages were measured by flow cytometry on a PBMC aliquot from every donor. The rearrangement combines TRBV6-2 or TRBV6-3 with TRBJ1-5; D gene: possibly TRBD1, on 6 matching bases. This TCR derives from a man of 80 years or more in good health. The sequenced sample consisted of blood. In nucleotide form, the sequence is TGTGCCAGCAGTTATAGTGGGGGCCGGCAGCCCCAGCATTTT. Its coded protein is CASSYSGGRQPQHF.